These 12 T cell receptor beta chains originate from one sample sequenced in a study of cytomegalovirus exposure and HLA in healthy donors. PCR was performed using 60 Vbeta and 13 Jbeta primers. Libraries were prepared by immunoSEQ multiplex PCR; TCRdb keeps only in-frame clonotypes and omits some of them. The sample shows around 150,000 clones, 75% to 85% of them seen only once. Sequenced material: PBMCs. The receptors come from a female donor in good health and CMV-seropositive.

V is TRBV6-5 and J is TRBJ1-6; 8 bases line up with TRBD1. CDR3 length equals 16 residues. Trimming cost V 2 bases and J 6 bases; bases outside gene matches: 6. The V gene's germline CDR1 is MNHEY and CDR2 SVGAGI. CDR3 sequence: CASSYTAGGSNSPLHF. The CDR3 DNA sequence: TGTGCCAGCAGTTACACAGCAGGGGGCTCTAATTCACCCCTCCACTTT.

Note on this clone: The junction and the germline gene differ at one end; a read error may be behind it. CDR3 DNA: TGTTCCAGCAGCCCGCAGGGAGATACGCAGTATTTT. Amino acids: CSSSPQGDTQYF. This chain joins TRBV7-9 and TRBJ2-3, with a weak D call TRBD1 (5 bases). CDR1 is SEHNR and CDR2 is FQNEAQ in the germline V gene (reference sequence). The CDR3 runs 12 residues.

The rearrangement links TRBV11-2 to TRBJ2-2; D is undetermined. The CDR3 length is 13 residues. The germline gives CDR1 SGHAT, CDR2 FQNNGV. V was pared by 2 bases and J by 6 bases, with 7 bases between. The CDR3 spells CASSLIMSGELFF. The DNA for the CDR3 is TGTGCCAGCAGCTTAATCATGTCCGGGGAGCTGTTTTTT. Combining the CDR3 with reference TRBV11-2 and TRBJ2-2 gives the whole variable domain EAGVAQSPRYKIIEKRQSVAFWCNPISGHATLYWYQQILGQGPKLLIQFQNNGVVDDSQLPKDRFSAERLKGVDSTLKIQPAKLEDSAVYLCASSLIMSGELFFGEGSRLTVL.

CDR3 nucleotide sequence: TGCGCCAGCAGCCGAGGGACAGGGTGGGCCACTGAAGCTTTCTTT. Protein: CASSRGTGWATEAFF. The chain joins TRBV5-1 to TRBJ1-1; 9 bases are a match to TRBD1. CDR1 is SGHRS and CDR2 is YFSETQ in the germline V gene. Trimming removed 4 bases from V and 4 bases from J; junction bases left unmatched: 8. This CDR3 region has 15 residues.

The CDR3 DNA follows: TGTGCCAGCAGCCGACACCAGTCCTCTGGAAACACCATATATTTT. Amino acids: CASSRHQSSGNTIYF. V gene TRBV11-2 combines with J gene TRBJ1-3; D is uncertain. The CDR3 has 15 amino acids. Trimming cost V 5 bases and J 0 bases, with 11 bases left between them. The germline CDR1 and CDR2 sequences are SGHAT and FQNNGV.

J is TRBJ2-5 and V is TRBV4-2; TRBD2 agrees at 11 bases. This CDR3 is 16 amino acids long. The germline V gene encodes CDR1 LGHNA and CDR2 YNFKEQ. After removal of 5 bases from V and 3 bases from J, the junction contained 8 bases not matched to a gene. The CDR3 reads CASSERLAGLEETQYF. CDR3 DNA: TGTGCCAGCAGCGAAAGACTAGCGGGATTGGAAGAGACCCAGTACTTC.

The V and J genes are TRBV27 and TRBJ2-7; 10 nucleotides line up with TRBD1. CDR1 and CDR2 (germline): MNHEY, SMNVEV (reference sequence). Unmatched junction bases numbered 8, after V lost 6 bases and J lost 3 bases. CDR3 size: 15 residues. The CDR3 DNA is TGTGCCAGCAGCCCCAGGGGGACAGGGGACTACGAGCAGTACTTC. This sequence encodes CASSPRGTGDYEQYF.

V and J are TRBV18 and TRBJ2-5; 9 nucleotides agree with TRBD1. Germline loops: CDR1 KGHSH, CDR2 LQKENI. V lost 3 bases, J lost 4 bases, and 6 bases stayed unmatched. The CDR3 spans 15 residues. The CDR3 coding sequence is TGTGCCAGCTCACCGCTAACAGGGGGCCGAGAGACCCAGTACTTC. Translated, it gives CASSPLTGGRETQYF.

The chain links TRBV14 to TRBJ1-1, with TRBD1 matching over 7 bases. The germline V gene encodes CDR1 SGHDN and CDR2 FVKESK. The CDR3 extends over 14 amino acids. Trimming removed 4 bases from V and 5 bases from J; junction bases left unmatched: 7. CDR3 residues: CASSRGGQWTEAFF. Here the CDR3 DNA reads TGTGCCAGCAGCCGAGGGGGACAGTGGACTGAAGCTTTCTTT.

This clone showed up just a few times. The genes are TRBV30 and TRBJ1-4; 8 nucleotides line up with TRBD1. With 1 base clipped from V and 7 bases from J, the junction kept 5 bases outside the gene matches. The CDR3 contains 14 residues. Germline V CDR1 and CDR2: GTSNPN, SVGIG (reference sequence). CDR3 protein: CAWSDRTGFEKLFF. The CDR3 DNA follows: TGTGCCTGGAGTGACAGGACAGGGTTTGAAAAACTGTTTTTT.

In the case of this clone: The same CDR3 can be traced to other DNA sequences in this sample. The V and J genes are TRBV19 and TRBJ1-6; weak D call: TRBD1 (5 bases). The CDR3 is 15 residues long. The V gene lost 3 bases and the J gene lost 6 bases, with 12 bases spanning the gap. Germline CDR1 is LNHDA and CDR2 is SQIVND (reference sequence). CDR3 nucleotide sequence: TGTGCCAGTAGTATCGGCGGGGGAGTTAATTCACCCCTCCACTTT. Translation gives CASSIGGGVNSPLHF. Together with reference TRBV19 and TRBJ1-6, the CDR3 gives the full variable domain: DGGITQSPKYLFRKEGQNVTLSCEQNLNHDAMYWYRQDPGQGLRLIYYSQIVNDFQKGDIAEGYSVSREKKESFPLTVTSAQKNPTAFYLCASSIGGGVNSPLHFGNGTRLTVT.

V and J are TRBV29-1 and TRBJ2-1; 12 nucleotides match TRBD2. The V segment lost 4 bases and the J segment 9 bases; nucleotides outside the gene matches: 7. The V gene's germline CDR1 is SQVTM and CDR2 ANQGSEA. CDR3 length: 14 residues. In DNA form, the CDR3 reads TGCAGCGTTGGGGCTAGCGGGAGGGGAAGTGAGCAGTTCTTC. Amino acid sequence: CSVGASGRGSEQFF.